Listed below are T cell receptor beta chains from one sample, sequenced in a study of blood T cell repertoires in COVID-19. Repertoires were generated with immunoSEQ multiplex PCR, while TCRdb's copy carries only in-frame clones and drops some. The table has fewer than 85,000 clones, roughly 80% seen once. Material: peripheral blood. Receptors originate from a woman older than 75 with active or convalescent COVID-19. Each CDR3 is given with its conserved first and last residue. D genes are given only for firm matches. Not every row has a clone size; where given, it reads once, few, many or a size class.

V	D	J	size	CDR3	DNA
TRBV7-2	TRBD1	TRBJ2-7	-	CASSLTGQGGGEQYF	TGTGCCAGCAGCTTAACCGGACAGGGAGGTGGGGAGCAGTACTTC
TRBV6-5	TRBD2	TRBJ2-1	few	CASRLSSGEEQFF	TGTGCCAGCAGACTCTCTAGCGGGGAGGAGCAGTTCTTC
TRBV4-2	-	TRBJ1-5	few	CASSQDYSNQPQHF	TGTGCCAGCAGCCAAGATTATAGCAATCAGCCCCAGCATTTT
TRBV27	TRBD1	TRBJ1-1	-	CASNRQGSGEAFF	TGTGCCAGCAATCGACAGGGATCAGGTGAAGCTTTCTTT
TRBV15	-	TRBJ2-3	-	CATSSPSAGPTDTQYF	TGTGCCACCAGCAGCCCCTCAGCAGGGCCCACAGATACGCAGTATTTT
TRBV18	TRBD2	TRBJ2-1	-	CASSRTITSGAYNEQFF	TGTGCCAGCTCACGAACTATCACTAGCGGGGCCTACAATGAGCAGTTCTTC
TRBV2	-	TRBJ1-4	-	CASSDVVGQINEKLFF	TGTGCCAGCAGCGACGTGGTAGGACAGATAAATGAAAAACTGTTTTTT
TRBV4-2	-	TRBJ2-2	-	CASSQVSGAGELFF	TGTGCCAGCAGCCAAGTCTCGGGGGCCGGGGAGCTGTTTTTT
TRBV7-2	-	TRBJ1-6	-	CASSWPNSPLHF	TGTGCCAGCAGCTGGCCTAATTCACCCCTCCACTTT
TRBV15	TRBD1	TRBJ1-5	-	CATSRGGTGGNQPQHF	TGTGCCACCAGCAGGGGGGGAACAGGGGGAAATCAGCCCCAGCATTTT
TRBV7-2	-	TRBJ2-7	-	CASSLVGGRGDHEQYF	TGTGCCAGCAGCCTCGTGGGGGGCCGGGGGGATCACGAGCAGTACTTC
TRBV11-3	-	TRBJ2-7	-	CASSLAGQGTYEQYF	TGTGCCAGCAGCTTAGCAGGCCAGGGAACCTACGAGCAGTACTTC
TRBV6-6	-	TRBJ1-2	-	CASSPSRGDLGDGYTF	TGTGCCAGCAGCCCATCCCGGGGGGATCTGGGGGATGGCTACACCTTC
TRBV19	-	TRBJ2-3	once	CASSISLSNPGTDTQYF	TGTGCCAGTAGTATCTCACTTAGCAACCCGGGCACAGATACGCAGTATTTT
TRBV27	-	TRBJ2-7	once	CASSLYPLRAYEQYF	TGTGCCAGCAGTTTATACCCCCTTAGAGCCTACGAGCAGTACTTC
TRBV19	-	TRBJ2-2	-	CASSIDRGTGELFF	TGTGCCAGTAGTATAGACAGGGGCACCGGGGAGCTGTTTTTT
TRBV27	-	TRBJ1-3	-	CASRPTGTGNTIYF	TGTGCCAGCAGACCTACAGGGACTGGAAACACCATATATTTT
TRBV30	TRBD1	TRBJ2-7	-	CAWTSGRGFGEQYF	TGTGCCTGGACCTCGGGCAGGGGGTTTGGCGAGCAGTACTTC
TRBV4-3	-	TRBJ2-7	-	CASSQTITTIASF	TGCGCCAGCAGCCAAACGATCACTACGATCGCGAGTTTC
TRBV11-2	TRBD1	TRBJ1-5	-	CASRRTGGPDQPQHF	TGTGCCAGCAGAAGAACAGGGGGTCCGGATCAGCCCCAGCATTTT
TRBV18	-	TRBJ2-1	-	CASSPRLNSHNEQFF	TGTGCCAGCTCACCACGTTTGAACAGTCACAATGAGCAGTTCTTC
TRBV9	TRBD1	TRBJ2-1	-	CASSVGPTGGGEQFF	TGTGCCAGCAGCGTAGGACCCACAGGGGGAGGTGAGCAGTTCTTC
TRBV10-3	-	TRBJ2-1	-	CATHPWGQYNEQFF	TGTGCCACCCATCCCTGGGGGCAATACAATGAGCAGTTCTTC
TRBV6-1	-	TRBJ2-5	-	CASSERTSRETQYF	TGTGCCAGCAGTGAACGGACTTCACGGGAGACCCAGTACTTC
TRBV5-1	TRBD1	TRBJ1-6	-	CASSSGQGGSPLHF	TGCGCCAGCAGCTCTGGACAGGGGGGATCACCCCTCCACTTT
TRBV6-5	TRBD2	TRBJ2-2	-	CASSSPQTSSGELFF	TGTGCCAGCAGTTCGCCTCAGACTAGCTCCGGGGAGCTGTTTTTT
TRBV6-5	TRBD1	TRBJ2-7	-	CASSATGGSHYEQYF	TGTGCCAGCAGCGCGACAGGGGGCTCTCACTACGAGCAGTACTTC
TRBV27	TRBD2	TRBJ2-1	-	CASSSSPSPREGQFF	TGTGCCAGCAGTTCGTCGCCTAGCCCCCGGGAGGGGCAGTTCTTC
TRBV11-3	-	TRBJ1-6	-	CASSYTYNSPLHF	TGTGCCAGCAGCTACACGTATAATTCACCCCTCCACTTT
TRBV27	TRBD1	TRBJ2-7	-	CASSLGTGGSYEQYF	TGTGCCAGCAGTTTAGGGACAGGGGGCTCCTACGAGCAGTACTTC
TRBV7-9	-	TRBJ2-5	once	CASSSLIGLAQETQYF	TGTGCCAGCAGCTCCCTTATTGGGCTAGCCCAAGAGACCCAGTACTTC
TRBV6-6	TRBD1	TRBJ2-7	-	CASRRDSTYEQYF	TGTGCCAGCAGGAGGGACAGCACCTACGAGCAGTACTTC
TRBV29-1	-	TRBJ1-1	once	CSVGRLNTEAFF	TGCAGCGTTGGGAGGTTGAACACTGAAGCTTTCTTT
TRBV7-2	-	TRBJ2-5	-	CASSADRRRETQYF	TGTGCCAGCAGCGCCGACAGGAGGCGGGAGACCCAGTACTTC
TRBV5-4	-	TRBJ1-1	-	CASSLGQMNTEAFF	TGTGCCAGCAGCTTGGGACAGATGAACACTGAAGCTTTCTTT
TRBV7-2	-	TRBJ1-2	few	CASSPVGGWGYTF	TGTGCCAGCAGCCCGGTTGGAGGTTGGGGCTACACCTTC
TRBV2	-	TRBJ2-6	-	CASSDIGWAGTNVLTF	TGTGCCAGCAGTGATATAGGGTGGGCGGGGACCAACGTCCTGACTTTC
TRBV28	-	TRBJ1-4	-	CASSLGGAGSRREKLFF	TGTGCCAGCAGTTTGGGGGGTGCGGGTTCCCGGAGAGAAAAACTGTTTTTT
TRBV7-2	-	TRBJ1-4	-	CASSLVLQAKEKLFF	TGTGCCAGCAGCTTAGTTCTGCAGGCGAAGGAAAAACTGTTTTTT
TRBV19	-	TRBJ2-1	-	CASSKFVGGEQFF	TGTGCCAGTAGTAAGTTCGTCGGGGGTGAGCAGTTCTTC
TRBV29-1	-	TRBJ2-5	-	CSVEVRRITAPRETQYF	TGCAGCGTTGAAGTTAGGAGGATCACGGCCCCTCGGGAGACCCAGTACTTC
TRBV6-5	-	TRBJ2-7	-	CASSYSSSYEQYF	TGTGCCAGCAGTTACTCTAGCTCCTACGAGCAGTACTTC
TRBV4-1	TRBD2	TRBJ2-1	-	CASSQDTSGRWNEQFF	TGCGCCAGCAGCCAGGACACTAGCGGGCGGTGGAATGAGCAGTTCTTC
TRBV2	TRBD1	TRBJ1-2	-	CASSGDRVYGYTF	TGTGCCAGCAGTGGGGACAGGGTGTATGGCTACACCTTC
TRBV19	TRBD1	TRBJ1-1	-	CASSIDLGQWAFF	TGTGCCAGTAGTATAGATCTGGGACAGTGGGCTTTCTTT
TRBV10-3	TRBD1	TRBJ2-2	-	CAISGTGGPYTGELFF	TGTGCCATCAGTGGGACAGGGGGCCCTTACACCGGGGAGCTGTTTTTT
TRBV7-9	TRBD2	TRBJ2-1	few	CASSPGGSAQFF	TGTGCCAGCAGCCCGGGGGGGTCGGCGCAGTTCTTC
TRBV11-3	TRBD2	TRBJ2-7	-	CASSPLGTSGTYEQYF	TGTGCCAGCAGCCCACTTGGGACTAGCGGTACCTACGAGCAGTACTTC
TRBV7-8	-	TRBJ1-4	-	CASSLSATNEKLFF	TGTGCCAGCAGCTTGTCAGCAACTAATGAAAAACTGTTTTTT
TRBV6-1	-	TRBJ1-5	-	CASSERNREYQPQHF	TGTGCCAGCAGTGAACGAAACAGAGAATATCAGCCCCAGCATTTT
TRBV7-7	TRBD2	TRBJ2-5	-	CASSLGGLAGVGETQYF	TGTGCCAGCAGCTTAGGGGGACTAGCGGGAGTTGGGGAGACCCAGTACTTC
TRBV6-5	-	TRBJ2-3	-	CASSKTSVGTDTQYF	TGTGCCAGCAGTAAGACTAGTGTTGGCACAGATACGCAGTATTTT
TRBV6-2/TRBV6-3	-	TRBJ1-6	-	CASSYEGESYLHF	TGTGCCAGCAGTTACGAGGGGGAAAGCTACCTCCACTTT
TRBV7-2	-	TRBJ2-1	-	CASSLSGNEQFF	TGTGCCAGCAGCTTATCGGGGAATGAGCAGTTCTTC